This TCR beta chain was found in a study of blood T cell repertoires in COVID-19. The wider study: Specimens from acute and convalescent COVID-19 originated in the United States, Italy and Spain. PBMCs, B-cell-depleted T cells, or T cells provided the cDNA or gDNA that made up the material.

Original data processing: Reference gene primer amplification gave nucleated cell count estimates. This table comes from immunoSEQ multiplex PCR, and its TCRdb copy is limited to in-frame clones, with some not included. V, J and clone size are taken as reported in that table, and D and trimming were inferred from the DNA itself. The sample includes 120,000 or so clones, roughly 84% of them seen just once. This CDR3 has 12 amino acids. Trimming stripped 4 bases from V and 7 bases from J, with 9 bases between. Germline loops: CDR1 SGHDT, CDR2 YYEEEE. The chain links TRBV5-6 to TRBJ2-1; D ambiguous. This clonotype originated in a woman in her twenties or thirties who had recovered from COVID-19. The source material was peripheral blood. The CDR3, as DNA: TGTGCCAGCAGCATTCTTAGAAATGAGCAGTTCTTC. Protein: CASSILRNEQFF. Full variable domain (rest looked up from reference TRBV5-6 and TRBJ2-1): DAGVTQSPTHLIKTRGQQVTLRCSPKSGHDTVSWYQQALGQGPQFIFQYYEEEERQRGNFPDRFSGHQFPNYSSELNVNALLLGDSALYLCASSILRNEQFFGPGTRLTVL.